This is a list of T cell receptor beta chains from one sample in a study of low-dose radiotherapy and immunotherapy resistance in tumors. TCRdb called the reads again in MiXCR, with one record for every CDR3 protein. The repertoire consists of 60,000 or so distinct CDR3 sequences, with 20% to 25% occurring once and the leading ten covering around 7%. The starting material was PBMCs, obtained after low-dose radiotherapy plus immunotherapy. The origin of the receptors is a male donor with prostate cancer. Both conserved end residues are part of each CDR3. D genes are given only for firm matches. Part of the rows lack a size; the others show once, few, many or a class for expanded clones.

J	V	D	size	CDR3	DNA
TRBJ2-3	TRBV28	TRBD2	many	CASSSGKGRADTQYF	TGTGCCAGCAGTAGCGGGAAGGGACGAGCAGATACGCAGTATTTT
TRBJ1-2	TRBV7-6	-	many	CASSFLDQGNHGYTF	TGTGCCAGCAGCTTCCTCGATCAGGGCAACCATGGCTACACCTTC
TRBJ2-2	TRBV2	-	many	CASRLTDYNTGELFF	TGTGCCAGCAGACTGACGGATTACAACACCGGGGAGCTGTTTTTT
TRBJ1-5	TRBV23-1	TRBD1	many	CASSQSFKAVGDRPPRQPQHF	TGCGCCAGCAGTCAATCGTTCAAAGCGGTAGGGGACAGGCCTCCGCGGCAGCCCCAGCATTTT
TRBJ2-5	TRBV7-2	-	-	CASSLAGRWETQYF	TGTGCCAGCAGCTTAGCAGGTCGGTGGGAGACCCAGTACTTC
TRBJ1-2	TRBV29-1	-	-	CSVGGGPYGYTF	TGCAGCGTGGGGGGGGGACCCTATGGCTACACCTTC
TRBJ1-5	TRBV30	-	many	CAWSVGQYSNQPQHF	TGTGCCTGGAGTGTGGGCCAGTATAGCAATCAGCCCCAGCATTTT
TRBJ2-2	TRBV13	-	-	CASSLVGFVQESTGELFF	TGTGCCAGCAGCTTAGTCGGGTTTGTACAGGAGAGCACCGGGGAGCTGTTTTTT
TRBJ2-5	TRBV5-1	-	many	CASSLGVWLDVRETQYF	TGCGCCAGCAGCTTGGGGGTTTGGTTGGACGTGCGAGAGACCCAGTACTTC
TRBJ2-3	TRBV7-3	-	many	CASSLNGRTDTQYF	TGTGCCAGCAGCTTAAACGGTCGGACAGATACGCAGTATTTT
TRBJ2-7	TRBV5-1	-	-	CASGGGPDEQYF	TGCGCCAGCGGAGGAGGGCCAGACGAGCAGTACTTC
TRBJ2-5	TRBV20-1	-	many	CSAREHGQLQETQYF	TGCAGTGCTAGAGAACACGGTCAACTCCAAGAGACCCAGTACTTC
TRBJ2-1	TRBV7-9	-	-	CASSLSDGTPGVF	TGTGCCAGCAGCTTGAGCGACGGGACCCCTGGGGTCTTC
TRBJ2-1	TRBV28	-	many	CASTPQAFVVGGEQFF	TGTGCCAGCACCCCACAGGCGTTTGTCGTAGGCGGTGAGCAGTTCTTC
TRBJ2-7	TRBV29-1	TRBD2	many	CSVALSGRAYEQYF	TGCAGCGTTGCCCTTAGCGGGAGGGCCTACGAGCAGTACTTC
TRBJ1-5	TRBV7-2	-	many	CASSLGGQWQPQHF	TGTGCCAGCAGCTTAGGGGGCCAATGGCAGCCCCAGCATTTT
TRBJ1-2	TRBV27	-	many	CASLPLGRMLTYGYTF	TGTGCCAGTCTACCCCTGGGACGCATGCTAACCTATGGCTACACCTTC
TRBJ2-2	TRBV7-5	-	many	CISVPKRDRGRGFTGELFF	TGTATCTCTGTCCCCAAGAGGGATCGCGGGAGGGGATTTACCGGGGAGCTGTTTTTT
TRBJ2-5	TRBV7-3	-	many	CASSLGGLETQYF	TGTGCCAGCAGCCTAGGGGGGCTGGAGACCCAGTACTTC
TRBJ2-1	TRBV6-6	-	-	CASTVTTYNEQFF	TGTGCCAGCACGGTGACAACCTACAATGAGCAGTTCTTC
TRBJ1-4	TRBV7-3	-	-	CASSFDFEKLFF	TGTGCCAGCAGCTTTGACTTTGAAAAACTGTTTTTT
TRBJ1-6	TRBV5-1	TRBD1	-	CASSFGQGAWNSPLHF	TGCGCCAGCAGCTTCGGACAGGGGGCTTGGAATTCACCCCTCCACTTT
TRBJ2-7	TRBV5-6	-	many	CASTYGAEQYF	TGTGCCAGCACCTACGGGGCCGAGCAGTACTTC
TRBJ2-1	TRBV2	-	many	CASSETAAAEQFF	TGTGCCAGCAGTGAAACTGCGGCGGCCGAGCAGTTCTTC
TRBJ1-1	TRBV30	-	many	CARIPVRNTEAFF	TGTGCAAGAATCCCCGTGAGGAACACTGAAGCTTTCTTT